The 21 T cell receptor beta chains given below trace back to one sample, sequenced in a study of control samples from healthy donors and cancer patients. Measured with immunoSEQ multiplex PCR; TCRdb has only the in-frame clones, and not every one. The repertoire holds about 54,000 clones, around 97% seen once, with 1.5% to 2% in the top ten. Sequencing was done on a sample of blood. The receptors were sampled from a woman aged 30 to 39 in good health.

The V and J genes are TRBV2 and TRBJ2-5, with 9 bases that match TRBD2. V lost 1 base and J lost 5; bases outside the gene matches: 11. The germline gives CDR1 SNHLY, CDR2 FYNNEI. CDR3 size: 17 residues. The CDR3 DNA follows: TGTGCCAGCAGTGAAGGGGTAGCGGGAGTGTTTGGGGAGACCCAGTACTTC. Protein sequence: CASSEGVAGVFGETQYF.

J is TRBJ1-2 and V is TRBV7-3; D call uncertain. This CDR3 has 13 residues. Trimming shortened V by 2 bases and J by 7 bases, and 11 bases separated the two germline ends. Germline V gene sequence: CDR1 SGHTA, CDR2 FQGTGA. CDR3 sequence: CASSLGQSSGYTF. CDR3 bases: TGTGCCAGCAGCTTAGGTCAATCCTCTGGCTACACCTTC.

The CDR3, as DNA: TGTGCCAGCAACCCGGACTATAAAACAGATACGCAGTATTTT. It yields the protein CASNPDYKTDTQYF. The chain couples TRBV28 to TRBJ2-3; maybe TRBD2 (6 bases). Per the germline V gene, CDR1 is MDHEN and CDR2 is SYDVKM. The CDR3 spans 14 residues. Trimming shortened V by 7 bases and J by 3 bases, and 14 bases separated the two germline ends.

CDR3 nucleotide sequence: TGTGCCACCAGTGATTCTCTCGGGAGACTAAACACCGGGGAGCTGTTTTTT. Translating it yields CATSDSLGRLNTGELFF. The rearrangement links TRBV24-1 to TRBJ2-2; D might be TRBD2 (6 bases). Germline-derived CDR1 and CDR2 are KGHDR and SFDVKD. V was trimmed by 2 bases and J by 2 bases, leaving 14 bases between them. This CDR3 is built from 17 residues.

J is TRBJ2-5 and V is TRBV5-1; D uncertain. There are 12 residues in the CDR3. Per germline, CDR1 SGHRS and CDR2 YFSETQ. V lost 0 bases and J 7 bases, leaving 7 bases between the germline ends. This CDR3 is CASSLDWRTQYF. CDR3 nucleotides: TGCGCCAGCAGCTTGGACTGGAGGACCCAGTACTTC.

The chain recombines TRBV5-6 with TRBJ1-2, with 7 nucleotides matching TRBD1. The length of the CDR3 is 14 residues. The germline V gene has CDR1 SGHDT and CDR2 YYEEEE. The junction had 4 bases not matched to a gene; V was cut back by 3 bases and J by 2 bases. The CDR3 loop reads CASSWGTENYGYTF. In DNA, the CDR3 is TGTGCCAGCAGCTGGGGGACAGAAAACTATGGCTACACCTTC.

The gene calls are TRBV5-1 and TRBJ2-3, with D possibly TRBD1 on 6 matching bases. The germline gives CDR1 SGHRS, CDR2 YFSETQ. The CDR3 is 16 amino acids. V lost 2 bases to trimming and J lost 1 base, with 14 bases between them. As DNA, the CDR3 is TGCGCCAGCAGCTTCCGTGAATCAGGGGGCACAGATACGCAGTATTTT. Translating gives CASSFRESGGTDTQYF.

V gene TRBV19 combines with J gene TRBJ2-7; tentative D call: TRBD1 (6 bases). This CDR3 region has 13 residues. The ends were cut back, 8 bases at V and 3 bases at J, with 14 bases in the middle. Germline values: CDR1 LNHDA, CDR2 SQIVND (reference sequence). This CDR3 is CASARLDSYEQYF. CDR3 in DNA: TGTGCCAGTGCACGCCTGGACAGCTACGAGCAGTACTTC.

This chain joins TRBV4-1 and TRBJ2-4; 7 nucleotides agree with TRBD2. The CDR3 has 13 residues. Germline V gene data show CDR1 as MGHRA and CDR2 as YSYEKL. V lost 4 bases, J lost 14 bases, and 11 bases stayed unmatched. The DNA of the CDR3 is TGCGCCAGCAGCCCAACCCCGGGGCGGGAGAAGTACTTC. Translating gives CASSPTPGREKYF.

The CDR3 protein is CASSLPPPTRAYEQYF. DNA of the CDR3: TGTGCCAGCAGTTTGCCCCCCCCTACGAGAGCCTACGAGCAGTACTTC. The chain carries TRBV28 and TRBJ2-7; D is ambiguous. V was shortened by 3 bases and J by 2 bases, with 17 bases between the two germline ends. The length of the CDR3 is 16 residues. Germline-derived CDR1 and CDR2 are MDHEN and SYDVKM.

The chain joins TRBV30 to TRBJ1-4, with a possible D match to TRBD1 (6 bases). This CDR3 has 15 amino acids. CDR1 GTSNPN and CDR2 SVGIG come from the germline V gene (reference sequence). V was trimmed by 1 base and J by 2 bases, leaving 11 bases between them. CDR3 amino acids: CAWSGQGSTNEKLFF. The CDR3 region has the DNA TGTGCCTGGAGTGGGCAGGGGTCGACTAATGAAAAACTGTTTTTT.

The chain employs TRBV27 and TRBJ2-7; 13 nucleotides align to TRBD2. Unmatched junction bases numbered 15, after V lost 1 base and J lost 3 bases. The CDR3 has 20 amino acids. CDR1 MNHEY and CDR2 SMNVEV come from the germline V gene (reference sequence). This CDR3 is CASSLYFPIGLAGAVYEQYF. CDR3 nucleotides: TGTGCCAGCAGTTTATACTTCCCGATTGGACTAGCGGGAGCCGTCTACGAGCAGTACTTC.

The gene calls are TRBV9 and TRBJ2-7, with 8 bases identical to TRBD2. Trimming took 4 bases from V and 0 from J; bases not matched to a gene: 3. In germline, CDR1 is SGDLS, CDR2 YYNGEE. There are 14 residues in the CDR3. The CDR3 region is CASSLSGISYEQYF. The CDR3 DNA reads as TGTGCCAGCAGCCTTAGCGGGATCTCCTACGAGCAGTACTTC.

The CDR3 loop is CARHSTCTIEQYF. The CDR3 region has the DNA TGTGCCAGACACAGTACCTGCACCATCGAGCAGTACTTC. The chain recombines TRBV6-4 with TRBJ2-7; D not resolved. Germline V gene sequence: CDR1 MRHNA, CDR2 SNTAGT. The CDR3 spans 13 residues. The V and J ends lost 9 bases and 6 bases respectively, with 18 bases between them.

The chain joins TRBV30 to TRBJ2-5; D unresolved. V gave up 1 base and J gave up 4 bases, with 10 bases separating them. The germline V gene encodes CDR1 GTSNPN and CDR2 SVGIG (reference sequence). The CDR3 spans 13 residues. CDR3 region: CAWSAVRGETQYF. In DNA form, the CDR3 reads TGTGCCTGGAGTGCGGTAAGAGGAGAGACCCAGTACTTC.

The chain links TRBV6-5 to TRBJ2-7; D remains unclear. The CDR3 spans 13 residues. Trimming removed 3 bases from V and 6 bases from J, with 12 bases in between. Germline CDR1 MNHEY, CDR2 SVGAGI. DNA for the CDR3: TGTGCCAGCAGTTATAACGGACCCAGCGAGCAGTACTTC. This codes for CASSYNGPSEQYF.

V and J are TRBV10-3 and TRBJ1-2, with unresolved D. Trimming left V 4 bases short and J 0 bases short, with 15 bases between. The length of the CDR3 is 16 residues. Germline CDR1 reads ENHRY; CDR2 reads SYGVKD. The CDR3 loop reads CAISARGDAANYGYTF. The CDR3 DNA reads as TGTGCCATCAGTGCCCGGGGTGATGCAGCTAACTATGGCTACACCTTC.

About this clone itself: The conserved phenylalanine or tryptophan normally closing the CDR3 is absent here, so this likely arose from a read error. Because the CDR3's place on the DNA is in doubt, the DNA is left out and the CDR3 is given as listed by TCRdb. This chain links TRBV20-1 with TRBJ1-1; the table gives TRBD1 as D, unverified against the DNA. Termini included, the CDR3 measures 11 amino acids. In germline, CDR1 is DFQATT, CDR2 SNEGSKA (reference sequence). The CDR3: CSAREGQRQGL.

CDR3: CASSSDSSGYTF. The CDR3 nucleotides read TGTGCCAGCAGTTCGGACTCGTCCGGCTACACCTTC. The J gene is TRBJ1-2, the V gene TRBV6-6; D is unclear. There are 12 residues in the CDR3. V was clipped by 4 bases and J by 8 bases, with 11 bases between them. CDR1 and CDR2 from the germline V gene are MNHNY and SVGAGI (reference sequence).

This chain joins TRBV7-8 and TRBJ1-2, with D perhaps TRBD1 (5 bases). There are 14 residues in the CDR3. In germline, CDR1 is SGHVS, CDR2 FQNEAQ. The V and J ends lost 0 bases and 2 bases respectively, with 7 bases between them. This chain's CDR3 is CASSLAGTNYGYTF. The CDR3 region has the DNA TGTGCCAGCAGCTTAGCAGGGACCAACTATGGCTACACCTTC.

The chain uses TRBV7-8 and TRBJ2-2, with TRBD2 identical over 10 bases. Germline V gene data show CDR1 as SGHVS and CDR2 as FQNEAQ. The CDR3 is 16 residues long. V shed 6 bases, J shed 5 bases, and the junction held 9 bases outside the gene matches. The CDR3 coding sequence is TGTGCCAGCAGGACCCTAGCGGGAGTAAAAACCGGGGAGCTGTTTTTT. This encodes CASRTLAGVKTGELFF. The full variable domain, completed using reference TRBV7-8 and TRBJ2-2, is GAGVSQSPRYKVAKRGQDVALRCDPISGHVSLFWYQQALGQGPEFLTYFQNEAQLDKSGLPSDRFFAERPEGSVSTLKIQRTQQEDSAVYLCASRTLAGVKTGELFFGEGSRLTVL.